This TCR beta chain originates from a study of T cell changes during pregnancy in multiple sclerosis. Per germline, CDR1 ENHRY and CDR2 SYGVKD. Trimming at V came to 3 bases and at J to 5 bases, leaving 5 bases not matched to a gene. This CDR3 comprises 15 residues. Assay used: immunoSEQ multiplex PCR; TCRdb lists only in-frame clones, some missing. Among over 90,000 clones listed, 85% to 95% were seen once. This TCR was recovered from a female donor with multiple sclerosis, enrolled in a pregnancy study. The chain combines TRBV10-3 with TRBJ2-3; 10 bases are a match to TRBD2. The sequenced sample was peripheral blood, obtained after pregnancy. CDR3 DNA sequence: TGTGCCATCAGTGACCCTAGCGGGAGATTAGATACGCAGTATTTT. Protein product: CAISDPSGRLDTQYF.